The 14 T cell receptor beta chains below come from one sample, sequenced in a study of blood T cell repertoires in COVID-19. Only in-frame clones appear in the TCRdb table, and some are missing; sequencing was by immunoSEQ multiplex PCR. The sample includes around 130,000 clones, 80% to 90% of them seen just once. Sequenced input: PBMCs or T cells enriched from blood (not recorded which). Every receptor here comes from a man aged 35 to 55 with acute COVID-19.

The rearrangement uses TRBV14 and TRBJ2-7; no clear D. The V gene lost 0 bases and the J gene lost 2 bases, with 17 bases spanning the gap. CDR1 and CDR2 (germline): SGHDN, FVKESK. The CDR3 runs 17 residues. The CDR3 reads CASSQDRQDFKPYEQYF. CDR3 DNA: TGTGCCAGCAGCCAAGATCGGCAGGATTTTAAACCCTACGAGCAGTACTTC.

The CDR3 is CASSFPGITEAFF. The CDR3 nucleotides are TGTGCCAGCAGCTTCCCAGGGATCACTGAAGCTTTCTTT. J is TRBJ1-1 and V is TRBV5-6, with a weak D call TRBD1 (5 bases). The V gene's germline CDR1 is SGHDT and CDR2 YYEEEE. Trimming cost V 2 bases and J 4 bases, with 9 bases left between them. CDR3 length equals 13 residues.

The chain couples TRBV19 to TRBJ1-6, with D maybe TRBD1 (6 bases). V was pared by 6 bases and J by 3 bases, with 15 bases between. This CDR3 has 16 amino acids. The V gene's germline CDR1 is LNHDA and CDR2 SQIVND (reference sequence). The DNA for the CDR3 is TGTGCCAGTAGAATGGGACACTTTTTCTATAATTCACCCCTCCACTTT. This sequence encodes CASRMGHFFYNSPLHF.

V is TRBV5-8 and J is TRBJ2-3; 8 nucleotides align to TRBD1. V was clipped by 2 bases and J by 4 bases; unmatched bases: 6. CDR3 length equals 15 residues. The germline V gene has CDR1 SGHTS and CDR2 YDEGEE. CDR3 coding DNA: TGTGCCAGCAGCTTCGGGCAGGGGGCGGCAGATACGCAGTATTTT. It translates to CASSFGQGAADTQYF.

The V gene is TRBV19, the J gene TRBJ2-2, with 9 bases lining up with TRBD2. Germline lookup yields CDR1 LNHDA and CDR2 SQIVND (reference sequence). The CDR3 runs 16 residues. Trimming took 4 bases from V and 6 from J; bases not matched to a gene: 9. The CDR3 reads CASSSPSGGISGELFF. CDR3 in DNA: TGTGCCAGTAGTAGCCCCAGCGGGGGGATCTCCGGGGAGCTGTTTTTT.

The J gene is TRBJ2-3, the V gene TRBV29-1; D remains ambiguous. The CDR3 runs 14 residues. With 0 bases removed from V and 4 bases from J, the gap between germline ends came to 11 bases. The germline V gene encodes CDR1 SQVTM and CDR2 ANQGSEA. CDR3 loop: CSVEDQITSDTQYF. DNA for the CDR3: TGCAGCGTTGAAGACCAAATTACATCAGATACGCAGTATTTT.

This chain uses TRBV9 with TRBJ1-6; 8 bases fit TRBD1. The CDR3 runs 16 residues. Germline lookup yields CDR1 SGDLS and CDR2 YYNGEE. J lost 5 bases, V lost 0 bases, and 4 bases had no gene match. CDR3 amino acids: CASSVDAGGDNSPLHF. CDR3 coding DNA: TGTGCCAGCAGCGTAGATGCAGGGGGCGATAATTCACCCCTCCACTTT.

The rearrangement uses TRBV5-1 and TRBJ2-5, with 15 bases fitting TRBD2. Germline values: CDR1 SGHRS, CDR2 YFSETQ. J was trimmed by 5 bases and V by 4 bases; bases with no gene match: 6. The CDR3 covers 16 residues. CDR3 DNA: TGCGCCAGCAGCCCCCGGACTAGCGGGGGGGCGGAGACCCAGTACTTC. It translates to CASSPRTSGGAETQYF.

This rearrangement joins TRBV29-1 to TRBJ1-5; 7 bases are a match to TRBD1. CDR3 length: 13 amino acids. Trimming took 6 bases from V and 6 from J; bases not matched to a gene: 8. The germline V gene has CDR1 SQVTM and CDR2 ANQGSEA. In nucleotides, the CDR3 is TGCAGCGTGGGACAGTCAGCGGTTCAGCCCCAGCATTTT. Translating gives CSVGQSAVQPQHF.

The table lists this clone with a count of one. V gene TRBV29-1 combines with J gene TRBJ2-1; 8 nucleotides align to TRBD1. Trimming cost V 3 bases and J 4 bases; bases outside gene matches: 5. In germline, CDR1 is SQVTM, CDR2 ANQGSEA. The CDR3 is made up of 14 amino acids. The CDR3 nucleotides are TGCAGCGTTGAGGGCAGGGGGCCGTACAATGAGCAGTTCTTC. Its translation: CSVEGRGPYNEQFF.

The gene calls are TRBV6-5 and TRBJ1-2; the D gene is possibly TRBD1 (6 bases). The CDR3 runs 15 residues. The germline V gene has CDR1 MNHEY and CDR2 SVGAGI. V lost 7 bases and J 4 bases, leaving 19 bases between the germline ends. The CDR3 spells CASNPGTGNSYGYTF. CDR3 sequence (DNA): TGTGCCAGCAATCCCGGAACAGGGAATTCCTATGGCTACACCTTC.

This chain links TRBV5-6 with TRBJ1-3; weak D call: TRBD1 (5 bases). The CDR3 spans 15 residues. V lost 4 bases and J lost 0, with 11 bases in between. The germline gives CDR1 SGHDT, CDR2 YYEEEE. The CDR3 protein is CASSPGVISGNTIYF. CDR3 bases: TGTGCCAGCAGCCCGGGGGTGATCTCTGGAAACACCATATATTTT.

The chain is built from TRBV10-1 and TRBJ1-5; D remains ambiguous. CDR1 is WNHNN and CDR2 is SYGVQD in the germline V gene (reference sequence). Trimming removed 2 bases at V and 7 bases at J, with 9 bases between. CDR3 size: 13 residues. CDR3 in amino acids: CASSEGVRQPQHF. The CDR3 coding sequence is TGCGCCAGCAGTGAGGGAGTCCGGCAGCCCCAGCATTTT.

This CDR3 is CASSLGLSADIQYF. CDR3 DNA: TGTGCCAGCAGCTTAGGGCTTTCGGCGGACATTCAGTACTTC. The V gene is TRBV7-8, the J gene TRBJ2-4; D ambiguous. Between the trimmed V and J ends, which lost 1 base and 8 bases, there was a span of 12 bases. The CDR3 runs 14 residues. Germline V gene data show CDR1 as SGHVS and CDR2 as FQNEAQ.